These 7 T cell receptor beta chains were all obtained from the same sample, sequenced in a study of T cell repertoires in cytomegalovirus infection. TCRdb recomputed calls from the reads with MiXCR, one row per CDR3 protein. The sample shows fewer than 30,000 distinct CDR3 sequences, around 19% of them seen only once. No antigen has been identified for these receptors. The input for sequencing was CD8+ T cells from cultured PBMCs, taken from culture after CMV antigen stimulation. All receptors derive from a human donor in good health (CMV status not recorded). Some clones in this sample may be carry-over from other donors' samples.

In its sample, this clonotype was seen a few times. This chain links TRBV7-8 with TRBJ1-5, with a tentative D call TRBD1 (5 bases). Germline CDR1 is SGHVS and CDR2 is FQNEAQ. This CDR3 has 14 amino acids. Trimming stripped 5 bases from V and 6 bases from J, with 14 bases between. Here the CDR3 reads CASSLWGGGQPQHF. In DNA form, the CDR3 reads TGTGCCAGCAGCCTTTGGGGTGGGGGTCAGCCCCAGCATTTT.

This chain joins TRBV6-1 and TRBJ2-3, with 9 bases that match TRBD1. V gave up 10 bases and J gave up 0 bases; unmatched junction bases: 8. This CDR3 spans 15 amino acids. In germline, CDR1 is MNHNS, CDR2 SASEGT. The DNA for the CDR3 is TGTGCCACCCTGTGGGACAGGGACAGCACAGATACGCAGTATTTT. This gives the protein CATLWDRDSTDTQYF.

This clonotype was seen a few times. The chain joins TRBV5-4 to TRBJ1-1, with D possibly being TRBD1 (5 bases). The CDR3 length is 12 residues. V lost 4 bases and J lost 5, with 9 bases in between. Germline-derived CDR1 and CDR2 are SGHNT and YYREEE (reference sequence). In DNA, the CDR3 is TGTGCCAGCAGCGACCGGGGGACTGAAGCTTTCTTT. This gives the protein CASSDRGTEAFF.

V and J are TRBV20-1 and TRBJ2-7; D might be TRBD1 (6 bases). V lost 6 bases, J lost 2 bases, and 14 bases lay in between. This CDR3 contains 13 residues. Germline V gene lookup returns CDR1 DFQATT and CDR2 SNEGSKA (reference sequence). CDR3: CSARTGTTYEQYF. CDR3 bases: TGCAGTGCAAGAACAGGGACGACCTACGAGCAGTACTTC.

In this sample, this clonotype turned up many times. The rearrangement joins TRBV11-2 to TRBJ2-2; 7 nucleotides line up with TRBD1. CDR1 is SGHAT, CDR2 FQNNGV, per germline. This CDR3 comprises 14 residues. J was trimmed by 8 bases and V by 5 bases; bases with no gene match: 8. CDR3 region: CASSQGQIRGELFF. The CDR3 DNA reads TGTGCCAGCAGCCAGGGACAGATTAGGGGGGAGCTGTTTTTT.

This chain joins TRBV15 and TRBJ2-1; D uncertain. Trimming shortened V by 2 bases and J by 6 bases, and 5 bases separated the two germline ends. Germline CDR1 LNHNV, CDR2 YYDKDF (reference sequence). This CDR3 region has 12 residues. The CDR3 here is CATSRRLNEQFF. CDR3 sequence (DNA): TGTGCCACCAGCAGACGGCTCAATGAGCAGTTCTTC.

The chain recombines TRBV12-3 or TRBV12-4 with TRBJ1-1; possibly TRBD1 for D (6 bases). The ends were cut back, 4 bases at V and 3 bases at J, with 24 bases in the middle. The CDR3 has 18 amino acids. In DNA form, the CDR3 reads TGTGCCAGCAGTTACCCTGGACAGCCCCTCGGGGGGTACACTGAAGCTTTCTTT. It translates to CASSYPGQPLGGYTEAFF.